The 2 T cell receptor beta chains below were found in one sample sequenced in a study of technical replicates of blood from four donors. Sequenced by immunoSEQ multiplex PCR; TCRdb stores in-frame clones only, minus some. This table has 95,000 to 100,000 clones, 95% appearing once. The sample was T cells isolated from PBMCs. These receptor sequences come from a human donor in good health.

Here the CDR3 reads CASSRTGMDGYTF. CDR3 bases: TGTGCCAGCAGTCGTACAGGGATGGATGGCTACACCTTC. The chain recombines TRBV6-6 with TRBJ1-2; a weak D match, TRBD1 (6 bases). CDR1 is MNHNY and CDR2 is SVGAGI in the germline V gene (reference sequence). V lost 5 bases and J lost 6, with 13 bases in between. The length of the CDR3 is 13 residues.

The CDR3 nucleotides read TGCGCCAGCTGGGACACAAGGAACACTGAAGCTTTCTTT. It encodes CASWDTRNTEAFF. V gene TRBV5-1 combines with J gene TRBJ1-1, with TRBD1 as a possible D gene (6 bases). The CDR3 runs 13 residues. Trimming shortened V by 7 bases and J by 1 base, and 11 bases separated the two germline ends. From germline, CDR1 is SGHRS and CDR2 YFSETQ.